Below, 23 T cell receptor beta chains from the same sample are listed, as sequenced in a study of beta chain features in type 1 diabetes. Isolated RNA was reverse transcribed in full, so expressed TCRB transcripts were sequenced. Sequencing used immunoSEQ multiplex PCR; TCRdb keeps in-frame clones, though not all of them. The sample gives about 900,000 clones, about 17% of which show up once; about 0.02% is in the top ten. The sequencing input was naive CD4+ T cells from blood. The receptors were sampled from a woman aged 18 to 35 in good health.

The sample holds a few counts of this clone. The chain combines TRBV5-1 with TRBJ2-1; D unresolved. With 4 bases removed from V and 0 bases from J, the gap between germline ends came to 14 bases. The CDR3 runs 16 residues. CDR1 is SGHRS, CDR2 YFSETQ, per germline. CDR3: CASSPQGSLSYNEQFF. The CDR3 DNA follows: TGCGCCAGCAGCCCCCAAGGATCCCTCTCCTACAATGAGCAGTTCTTC.

This chain connects TRBV28 to TRBJ1-3; D uncertain. V lost 4 bases and J lost 1, with 8 bases in between. Germline CDR1 reads MDHEN; CDR2 reads SYDVKM. The CDR3 runs to 14 residues. DNA for the CDR3: TGTGCCAGCAGTTCTTCTTGGTCTGGAAACACCATATATTTT. Its protein product is CASSSSWSGNTIYF.

This clone was found a few times. The chain is built from TRBV4-3 and TRBJ1-2; 7 bases agree with TRBD1. J gave up 3 bases and V 1 base, and 14 bases lay outside the gene matches. Per the germline V gene, CDR1 is LGHNA and CDR2 is YSLEER. The length of the CDR3 is 18 residues. CDR3 amino acids: CASSQGPDREWGYYGYTF. The CDR3 DNA is TGCGCCAGCAGCCAAGGCCCTGACAGGGAATGGGGATACTATGGCTACACCTTC.

J is TRBJ2-2 and V is TRBV18, with 9 bases identical to TRBD2. J lost 5 bases, V lost 3 bases, and 7 bases had no gene match. The CDR3 runs 16 residues. Germline CDR1 KGHSH, CDR2 LQKENI. The CDR3 nucleotides read TGTGCCAGCTCACCGAACAGCGGGAGGTGGACCGGGGAGCTGTTTTTT. This gives the protein CASSPNSGRWTGELFF.

V is TRBV19 and J is TRBJ2-2; D is unresolved. The V gene lost 6 bases and the J gene lost 0 bases, with 5 bases spanning the gap. The germline V gene has CDR1 LNHDA and CDR2 SQIVND (reference sequence). This CDR3 comprises 13 residues. The CDR3 DNA follows: TGTGCCAGTAGAGCCGCGAACACCGGGGAGCTGTTTTTT. This encodes CASRAANTGELFF.

This clone was counted only a few times. This chain links TRBV9 with TRBJ2-4; D call uncertain. CDR3 length: 15 residues. Between the trimmed V and J ends, which lost 0 bases and 6 bases, there was a span of 13 bases. Germline lookup yields CDR1 SGDLS and CDR2 YYNGEE. CDR3 in amino acids: CASSVAPGSGNIQYF. The CDR3 DNA is TGTGCCAGCAGCGTAGCCCCGGGCTCAGGAAACATTCAGTACTTC.

This clone has more than one count but fewer than ten. The chain is built from TRBV6-1 and TRBJ2-3; D uncertain. V lost 2 bases to trimming and J lost 6 bases, with 9 bases between them. The CDR3 loop spans 13 amino acids. Germline-derived CDR1 and CDR2 are MNHNS and SASEGT. The CDR3: CASSELFADTQYF. CDR3 in DNA: TGTGCCAGCAGTGAACTGTTCGCGGATACGCAGTATTTT.

The chain links TRBV19 to TRBJ1-2, with D tentatively TRBD1 (6 bases). Germline values: CDR1 LNHDA, CDR2 SQIVND (reference sequence). V lost 10 bases and J 6 bases, leaving 24 bases between the germline ends. The CDR3 runs to 15 residues. CDR3 in amino acids: CATSNLRQDRNGYTF. CDR3 DNA: TGTGCCACCTCCAACCTCCGACAGGACCGGAATGGCTACACCTTC.

As to this clone: Other DNA sequences in this sample translate to the same CDR3. V gene TRBV27 combines with J gene TRBJ1-2; D unresolved. V lost 5 bases to trimming and J lost 4 bases, with 8 bases between them. Germline CDR1 reads MNHEY; CDR2 reads SMNVEV (reference sequence). CDR3 length: 12 amino acids. This CDR3 is CASSQAGYGYTF. CDR3 bases: TGTGCCAGCAGTCAAGCAGGCTATGGCTACACCTTC.

The chain carries TRBV4-1 and TRBJ2-1, with 11 bases fitting TRBD1. The trim removed 3 bases at V and 7 bases at J, leaving 11 bases unmatched. The CDR3 runs 17 residues. The germline V gene has CDR1 MGHRA and CDR2 YSYEKL. DNA of the CDR3: TGCGCCAGCAGCCATTCAATCCGGGACAGGGGGAGGAATGAGCAGTTCTTC. This gives the protein CASSHSIRDRGRNEQFF.

The chain recombines TRBV5-5 with TRBJ2-1; 7 bases are shared with TRBD1. CDR1 SGHKS and CDR2 YYEKEE come from the germline V gene (reference sequence). The CDR3 covers 16 residues. The trim removed 4 bases at V and 4 bases at J, leaving 11 bases unmatched. The CDR3 DNA follows: TGTGCCAGCAGCCTGACGTCCCGGGACAGTTACAATGAGCAGTTCTTC. Residues: CASSLTSRDSYNEQFF.

About this clone: Other DNA sequences within the sample encode an identical CDR3. This rearrangement joins TRBV9 to TRBJ2-1; D is ambiguous. The length of the CDR3 is 14 residues. Germline V gene data show CDR1 as SGDLS and CDR2 as YYNGEE. Trimming pared 0 bases from V and 5 bases from J, leaving 9 bases between. Written as DNA, the CDR3 is TGTGCCAGCAGCGTAGCCCTAGGGAACAATGAGCAGTTCTTC. Translating it yields CASSVALGNNEQFF.

This clone appeared many times. Within the sample, other DNA sequences also encode this same CDR3. The chain employs TRBV9 and TRBJ2-1; D unclear. V was clipped by 4 bases and J by 4 bases, with 3 bases between them. This CDR3 has 11 amino acids. Germline CDR1 and CDR2: SGDLS and YYNGEE. The CDR3 loop is CASSKYNEQFF. CDR3 coding DNA: TGTGCCAGCAGCAAATACAATGAGCAGTTCTTC.

This clone was observed a handful of times. The CDR3 region is CASSRDDSGRDRQFF. The CDR3 bases are TGTGCCAGCAGCCGAGATGATAGCGGGAGGGACCGGCAGTTCTTC. The chain is built from TRBV4-2 and TRBJ2-1; 11 positions agree with TRBD2. From germline, CDR1 is LGHNA and CDR2 YNFKEQ. Trimming took 4 bases from V and 12 from J; bases not matched to a gene: 11. The CDR3 has 15 residues.

The genes are TRBV6-1 and TRBJ2-6, with unresolved D. Trimming stripped 9 bases from V and 4 bases from J, with 7 bases between. Germline V lookup: CDR1 MNHNS, CDR2 SASEGT. The CDR3 has 12 amino acids. DNA for the CDR3: TGTGCCAGTCACGAAGGGGCCAACGTCCTGACTTTC. This translates into CASHEGANVLTF.

A few counts support this clone. The chain has TRBV7-2 and TRBJ2-1, with 11 nucleotides matching TRBD2. This CDR3 spans 15 amino acids. The germline V gene encodes CDR1 SGHTA and CDR2 FQGNSA. The CDR3 loop reads CASATSGSIYNEQFF. CDR3 nucleotide sequence: TGTGCATCTGCTACTAGCGGGAGTATCTACAATGAGCAGTTCTTC. Combining the CDR3 with reference TRBV7-2 and TRBJ2-1 gives the whole variable domain GAGVSQSPSNKVTEKGKDVELRCDPISGHTALYWYRQSLGQGLEFLIYFQGNSAPDKSGLPSDRFSAERTGGSVSTLTIQRTQQEDSAVYLCASATSGSIYNEQFFGPGTRLTVL.

This clone has only a few counts. The V and J genes are TRBV28 and TRBJ1-3; perhaps TRBD1 as D (5 bases). CDR1 and CDR2 (germline): MDHEN, SYDVKM. V lost 6 bases and J lost 3, with 9 bases in between. This CDR3 contains 13 residues. The CDR3 region is CASRDSGGNTIYF. The CDR3 nucleotides read TGTGCCAGCAGAGACAGCGGTGGAAACACCATATATTTT.

The J gene is TRBJ2-5, the V gene TRBV7-2; D remains unclear. Germline V gives CDR1 SGHTA, CDR2 FQGNSA. Trimming took 3 bases from V and 0 from J, leaving 5 bases between them. This CDR3 is built from 13 residues. This CDR3 reads CASSFGYQETQYF. The DNA for the CDR3 is TGTGCCAGCAGCTTTGGGTACCAAGAGACCCAGTACTTC.

This clone was observed a handful of times. The CDR3 DNA reads as TGTGCCAGCAGCCCAGGGAGGAACACAGATACGCAGTATTTT. It translates to CASSPGRNTDTQYF. The J gene is TRBJ2-3, the V gene TRBV7-9; D is perhaps TRBD2 (6 bases). V was trimmed by 5 bases and J by 2 bases, leaving 11 bases between them. This CDR3 contains 14 residues. The V gene's germline CDR1 is SEHNR and CDR2 FQNEAQ (reference sequence).

The chain recombines TRBV4-1 with TRBJ2-3; 13 bases fit TRBD2. The CDR3 runs 18 residues. Germline V gives CDR1 MGHRA, CDR2 YSYEKL. Trimming cost V 4 bases and J 0 bases; bases outside gene matches: 7. CDR3 sequence (DNA): TGCGCCAGCAGCCGCGGACTAGCGGGAGTATCGAGCACAGATACGCAGTATTTT. Encoded protein: CASSRGLAGVSSTDTQYF.

This clone was observed a few times. This chain joins TRBV5-1 and TRBJ1-1; tentatively, D is TRBD1 (5 bases). Per germline, CDR1 SGHRS and CDR2 YFSETQ. Trimming took 0 bases from V and 1 from J, leaving 7 bases between them. This CDR3 is 14 amino acids long. The CDR3 bases are TGCGCCAGCAGCTTGGGACAGACGAACACTGAAGCTTTCTTT. It is translated as CASSLGQTNTEAFF.

This clone was picked up a small number of times. The sample contains more than one DNA sequence encoding this CDR3. CDR3 protein: CASSLEAGGPYEQYF. The CDR3 DNA sequence: TGCGCCAGCAGCTTGGAGGCGGGAGGGCCCTACGAGCAGTACTTC. The V gene is TRBV5-1, the J gene TRBJ2-7; 9 bases line up with TRBD2. CDR3 length: 15 amino acids. CDR1 SGHRS and CDR2 YFSETQ come from the germline V gene. The V gene end was trimmed by 0 bases and the J gene end by 2 bases; junction bases not matched to a gene: 3.

The V and J genes are TRBV19 and TRBJ1-2; 10 bases map to TRBD1. Germline trimming cut 6 bases from V and 8 bases from J; bases unmatched to any gene: 6. The CDR3 is 13 residues long. Germline CDR1 reads LNHDA; CDR2 reads SQIVND (reference sequence). The CDR3 spells CASRETGGAGYTF. Written as DNA, the CDR3 is TGTGCCAGTAGAGAGACAGGGGGCGCCGGCTACACCTTC.